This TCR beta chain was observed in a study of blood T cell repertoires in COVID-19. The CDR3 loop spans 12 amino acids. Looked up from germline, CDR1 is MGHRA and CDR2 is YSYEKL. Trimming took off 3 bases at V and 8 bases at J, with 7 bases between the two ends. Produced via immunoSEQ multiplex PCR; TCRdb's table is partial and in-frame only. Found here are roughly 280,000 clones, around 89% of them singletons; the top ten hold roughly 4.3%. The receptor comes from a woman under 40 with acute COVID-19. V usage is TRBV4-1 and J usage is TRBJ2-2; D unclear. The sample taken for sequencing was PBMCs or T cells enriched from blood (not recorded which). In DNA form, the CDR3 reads TGCGCCAGCAGCCACGGTCCAGGGGAGCTGTTTTTT. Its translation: CASSHGPGELFF.